A single T cell receptor (beta chain) is shown here with its context. This CDR3 spans 12 amino acids. Trimming stripped 3 bases from V and 4 bases from J, with 6 bases between. CDR1 and CDR2 from the germline V gene are MNHEY and SVGAGI. This entry comes from a study of Graves' ophthalmopathy and Graves' hyperthyroidism. From RNA, the CDR3 regions of TCR beta chains were amplified and sequenced. RT-PCR with HTBI primers came first, then second-round multiplex PCR. TCRdb ran MiXCR on the multiplex PCR reads and lists one entry per CDR3 protein. This sample has about 230,000 distinct CDR3 sequences, with 45% to 55% found just once.

Sample: peripheral blood. The TCR originated in an adult man with Graves' ophthalmopathy. This chain connects TRBV6-5 to TRBJ2-5; no reliable D call. DNA for the CDR3: TGTGCCAGCAGTTATAATGGAGAGACCCAGTACTTC. Residues: CASSYNGETQYF.